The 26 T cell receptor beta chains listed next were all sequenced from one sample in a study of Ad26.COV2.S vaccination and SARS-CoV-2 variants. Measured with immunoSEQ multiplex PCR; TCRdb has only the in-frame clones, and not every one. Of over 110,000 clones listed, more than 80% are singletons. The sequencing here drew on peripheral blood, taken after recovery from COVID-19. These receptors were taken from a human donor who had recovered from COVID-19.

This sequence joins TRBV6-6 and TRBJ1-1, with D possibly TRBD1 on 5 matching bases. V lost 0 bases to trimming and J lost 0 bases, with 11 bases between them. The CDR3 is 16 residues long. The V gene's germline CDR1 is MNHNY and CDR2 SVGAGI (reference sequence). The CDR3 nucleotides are TGTGCCAGCAGTTACTCGACGGGGGACGTGAACACTGAAGCTTTCTTT. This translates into CASSYSTGDVNTEAFF.

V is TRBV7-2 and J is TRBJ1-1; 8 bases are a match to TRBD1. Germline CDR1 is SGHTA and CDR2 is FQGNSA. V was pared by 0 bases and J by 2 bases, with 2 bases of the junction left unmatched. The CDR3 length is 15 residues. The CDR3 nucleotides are TGTGCCAGCAGCTTAGCGGGGACAGGTAACACTGAAGCTTTCTTT. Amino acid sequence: CASSLAGTGNTEAFF.

The CDR3 is CASLRDRVVGTEAFF. Written as DNA, the CDR3 is TGTGCCAGCTTACGGGACAGGGTTGTTGGCACTGAAGCTTTCTTT. V is TRBV18 and J is TRBJ1-1, with 9 nucleotides matching TRBD1. Per the germline V gene, CDR1 is KGHSH and CDR2 is LQKENI. This CDR3 has 15 residues. V shed 7 bases, J shed 4 bases, and the junction held 10 bases outside the gene matches.

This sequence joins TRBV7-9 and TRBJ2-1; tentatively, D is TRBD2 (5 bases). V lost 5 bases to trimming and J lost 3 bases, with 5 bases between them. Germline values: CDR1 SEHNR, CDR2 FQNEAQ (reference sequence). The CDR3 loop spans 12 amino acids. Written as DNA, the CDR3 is TGTGCCAGCAGCCGGGACTACAATGAGCAGTTCTTC. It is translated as CASSRDYNEQFF.

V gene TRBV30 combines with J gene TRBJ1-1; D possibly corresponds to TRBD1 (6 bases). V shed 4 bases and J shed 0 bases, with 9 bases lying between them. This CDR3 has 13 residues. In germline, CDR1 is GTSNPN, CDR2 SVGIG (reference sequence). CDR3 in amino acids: CAWKDSLNTEAFF. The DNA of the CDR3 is TGTGCCTGGAAGGACAGCTTGAACACTGAAGCTTTCTTT.

The CDR3 region is CASSSQEQETQYF. The CDR3 nucleotides read TGTGCCAGCAGCTCGCAGGAACAAGAGACCCAGTACTTC. The chain is built from TRBV7-6 and TRBJ2-5; D is unresolved. The germline V gene has CDR1 SGHVS and CDR2 FNYEAQ. This CDR3 has 13 residues. V was shortened by 4 bases and J by 2 bases, with 8 bases between the two germline ends.

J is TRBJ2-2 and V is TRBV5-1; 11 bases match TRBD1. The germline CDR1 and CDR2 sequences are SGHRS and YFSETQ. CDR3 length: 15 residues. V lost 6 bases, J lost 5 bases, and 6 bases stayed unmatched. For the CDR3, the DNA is TGCGCCAGCATTTCCGGGACAGGGGGTACCGGGGAGCTGTTTTTT. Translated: CASISGTGGTGELFF. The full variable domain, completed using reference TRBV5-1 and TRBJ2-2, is KAGVTQTPRYLIKTRGQQVTLSCSPISGHRSVSWYQQTPGQGLQFLFEYFSETQRNKGNFPGRFSGRQFSNSRSEMNVSTLELGDSALYLCASISGTGGTGELFFGEGSRLTVL.

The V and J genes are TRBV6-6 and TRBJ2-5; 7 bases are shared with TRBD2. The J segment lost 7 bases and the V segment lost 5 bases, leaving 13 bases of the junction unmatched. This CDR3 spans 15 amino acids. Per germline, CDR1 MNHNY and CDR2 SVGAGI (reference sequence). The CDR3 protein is CASSPRGGEGATQYF. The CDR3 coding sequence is TGTGCCAGCAGTCCTCGCGGCGGGGAGGGAGCGACCCAGTACTTC.

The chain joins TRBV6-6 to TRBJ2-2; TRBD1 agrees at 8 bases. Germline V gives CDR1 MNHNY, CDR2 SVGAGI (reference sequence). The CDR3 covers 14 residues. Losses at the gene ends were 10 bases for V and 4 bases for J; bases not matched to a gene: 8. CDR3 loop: CATRTGRITGELFF. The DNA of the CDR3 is TGTGCCACACGGACAGGGAGGATCACCGGGGAGCTGTTTTTT.

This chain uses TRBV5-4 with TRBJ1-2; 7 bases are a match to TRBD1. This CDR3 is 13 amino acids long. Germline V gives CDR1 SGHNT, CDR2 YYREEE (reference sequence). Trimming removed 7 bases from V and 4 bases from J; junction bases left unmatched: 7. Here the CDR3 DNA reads TGTGCCAGCTCAGGGGGTAACATCTATGGCTACACCTTC. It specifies CASSGGNIYGYTF. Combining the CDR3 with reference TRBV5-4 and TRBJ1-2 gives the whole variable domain ETGVTQSPTHLIKTRGQQVTLRCSSQSGHNTVSWYQQALGQGPQFIFQYYREEENGRGNFPPRFSGLQFPNYSSELNVNALELDDSALYLCASSGGNIYGYTFGSGTRLTVV.

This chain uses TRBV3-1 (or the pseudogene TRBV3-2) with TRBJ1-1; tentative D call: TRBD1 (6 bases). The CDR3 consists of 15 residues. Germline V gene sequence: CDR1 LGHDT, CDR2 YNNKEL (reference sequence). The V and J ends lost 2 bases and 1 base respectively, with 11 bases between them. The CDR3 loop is CASSQPTGRNTEAFF. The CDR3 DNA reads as TGTGCCAGCAGCCAACCTACAGGGCGGAACACTGAAGCTTTCTTT.

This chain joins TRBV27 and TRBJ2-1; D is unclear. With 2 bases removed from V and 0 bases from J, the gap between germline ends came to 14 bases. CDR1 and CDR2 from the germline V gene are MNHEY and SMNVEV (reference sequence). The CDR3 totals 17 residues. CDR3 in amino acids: CASSLGLGPGSYNEQFF. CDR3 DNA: TGTGCCAGCAGTTTAGGGCTCGGACCGGGCTCCTACAATGAGCAGTTCTTC.

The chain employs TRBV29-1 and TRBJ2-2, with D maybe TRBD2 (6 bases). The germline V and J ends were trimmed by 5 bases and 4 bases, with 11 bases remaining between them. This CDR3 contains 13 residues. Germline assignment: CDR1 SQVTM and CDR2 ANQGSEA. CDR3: CSVPGLITGELFF. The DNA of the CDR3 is TGCAGCGTTCCGGGACTCATCACCGGGGAGCTGTTTTTT.

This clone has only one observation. This CDR3 reads CATSDHDRGRTDTQYF. CDR3 coding DNA: TGTGCCACCAGTGACCATGACAGGGGACGCACAGATACGCAGTATTTT. The genes are TRBV24-1 and TRBJ2-3, with 8 nucleotides matching TRBD1. Germline CDR1 KGHDR, CDR2 SFDVKD. CDR3 length equals 16 residues. V gave up 4 bases and J gave up 1 base; unmatched junction bases: 6.

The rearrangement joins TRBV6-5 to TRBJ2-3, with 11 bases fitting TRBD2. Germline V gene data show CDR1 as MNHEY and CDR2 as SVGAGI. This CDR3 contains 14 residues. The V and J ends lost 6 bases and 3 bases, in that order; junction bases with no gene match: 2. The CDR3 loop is CASRASGGTDTQYF. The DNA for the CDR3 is TGTGCCAGCAGAGCTAGCGGGGGGACAGATACGCAGTATTTT.

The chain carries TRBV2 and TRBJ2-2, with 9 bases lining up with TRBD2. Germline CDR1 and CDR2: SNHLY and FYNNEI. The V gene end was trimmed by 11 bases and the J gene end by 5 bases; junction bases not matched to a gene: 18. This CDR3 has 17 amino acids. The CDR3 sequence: CASHGRGGAPGTGELFF. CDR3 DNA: TGTGCCTCTCACGGGCGGGGGGGCGCTCCTGGGACCGGGGAGCTGTTTTTT.

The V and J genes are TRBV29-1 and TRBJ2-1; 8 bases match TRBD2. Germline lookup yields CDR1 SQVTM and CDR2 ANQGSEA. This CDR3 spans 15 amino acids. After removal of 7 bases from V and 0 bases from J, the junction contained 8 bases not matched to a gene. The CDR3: CSALSLAASYNEQFF. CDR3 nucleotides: TGCAGCGCTCTATCACTAGCGGCCTCCTACAATGAGCAGTTCTTC.

The CDR3 region has the DNA TGTGCCAGCAGCTTAATGGGTACGACCCAGTACTTC. Translated, it gives CASSLMGTTQYF. The chain carries TRBV7-9 and TRBJ2-5; D gene unclear. This CDR3 region has 12 residues. The germline V gene has CDR1 SEHNR and CDR2 FQNEAQ (reference sequence). V gave up 2 bases and J gave up 7 bases, with 8 bases separating them.

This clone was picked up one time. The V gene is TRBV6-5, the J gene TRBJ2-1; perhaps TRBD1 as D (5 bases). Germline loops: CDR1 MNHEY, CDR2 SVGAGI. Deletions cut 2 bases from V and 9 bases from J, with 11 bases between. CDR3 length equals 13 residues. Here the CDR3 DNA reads TGTGCCAGCAGTTACGATCAGGGAAGTGAGCAGTTCTTC. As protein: CASSYDQGSEQFF.

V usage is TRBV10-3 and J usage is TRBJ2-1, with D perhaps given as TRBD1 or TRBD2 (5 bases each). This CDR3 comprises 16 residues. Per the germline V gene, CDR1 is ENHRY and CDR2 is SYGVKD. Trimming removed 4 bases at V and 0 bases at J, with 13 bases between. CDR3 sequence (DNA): TGTGCCATCAGTGGAACCGGGACGGGCTCCTACAATGAGCAGTTCTTC. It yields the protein CAISGTGTGSYNEQFF.

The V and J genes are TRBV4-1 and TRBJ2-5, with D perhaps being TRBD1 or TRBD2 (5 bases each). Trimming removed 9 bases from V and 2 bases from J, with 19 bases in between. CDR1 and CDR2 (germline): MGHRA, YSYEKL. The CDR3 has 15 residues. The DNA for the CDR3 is TGCGCCAGTAGCAATGCTCCGGGACCACAAGAGACCCAGTACTTC. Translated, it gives CASSNAPGPQETQYF.

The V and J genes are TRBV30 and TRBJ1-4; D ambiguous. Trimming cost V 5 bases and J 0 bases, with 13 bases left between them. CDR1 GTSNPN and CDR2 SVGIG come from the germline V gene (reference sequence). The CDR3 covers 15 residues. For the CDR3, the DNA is TGTGCCTGGGAACCCCCCGCAGCAACTAATGAAAAACTGTTTTTT. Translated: CAWEPPAATNEKLFF.

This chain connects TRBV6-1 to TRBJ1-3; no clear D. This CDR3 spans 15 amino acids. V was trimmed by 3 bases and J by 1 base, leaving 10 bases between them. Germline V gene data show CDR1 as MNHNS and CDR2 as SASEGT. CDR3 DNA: TGTGCCAGCAGTGAGTCAGGTTTTTCTGGAAACACCATATATTTT. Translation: CASSESGFSGNTIYF.

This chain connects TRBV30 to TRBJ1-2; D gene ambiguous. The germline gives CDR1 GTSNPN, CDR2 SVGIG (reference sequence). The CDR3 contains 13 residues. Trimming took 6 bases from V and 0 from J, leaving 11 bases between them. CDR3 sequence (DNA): TGTGCCTGCGCGCGCCCCACTAACTATGGCTACACCTTC. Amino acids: CACARPTNYGYTF.

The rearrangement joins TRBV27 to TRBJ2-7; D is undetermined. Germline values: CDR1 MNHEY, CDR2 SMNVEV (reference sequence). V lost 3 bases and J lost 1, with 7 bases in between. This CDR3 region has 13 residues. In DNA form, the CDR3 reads TGTGCCAGCAGTTTGGCGGATTCCTACGAGCAGTACTTC. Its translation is CASSLADSYEQYF.

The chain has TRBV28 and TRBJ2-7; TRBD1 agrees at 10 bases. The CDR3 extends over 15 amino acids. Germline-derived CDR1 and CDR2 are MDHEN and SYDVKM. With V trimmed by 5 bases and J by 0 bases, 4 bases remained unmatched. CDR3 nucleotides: TGTGCCAGCAGTGCGGACAGGGGGGGCTCCTACGAGCAGTACTTC. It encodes CASSADRGGSYEQYF. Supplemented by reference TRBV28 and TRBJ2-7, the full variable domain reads DVKVTQSSRYLVKRTGEKVFLECVQDMDHENMFWYRQDPGLGLRLIYFSYDVKMKEKGDIPEGYSVSREKKERFSLILESASTNQTSMYLCASSADRGGSYEQYFGPGTRLTVT.